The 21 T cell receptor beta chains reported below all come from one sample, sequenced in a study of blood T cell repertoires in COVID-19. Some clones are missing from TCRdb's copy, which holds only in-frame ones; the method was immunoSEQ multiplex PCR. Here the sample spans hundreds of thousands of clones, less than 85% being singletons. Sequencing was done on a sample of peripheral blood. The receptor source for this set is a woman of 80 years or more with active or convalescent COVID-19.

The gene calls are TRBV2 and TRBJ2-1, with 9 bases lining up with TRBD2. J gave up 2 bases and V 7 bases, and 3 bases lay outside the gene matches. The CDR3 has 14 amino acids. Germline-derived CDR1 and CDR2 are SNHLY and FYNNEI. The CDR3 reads CASNSGRTYNEQFF. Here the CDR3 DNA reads TGTGCCAGCAACAGCGGGAGGACCTACAATGAGCAGTTCTTC.

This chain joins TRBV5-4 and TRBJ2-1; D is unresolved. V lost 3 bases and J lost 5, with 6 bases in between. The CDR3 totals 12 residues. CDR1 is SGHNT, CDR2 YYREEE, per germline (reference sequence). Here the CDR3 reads CASSSHNNEQFF. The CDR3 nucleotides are TGTGCCAGCAGCTCACATAACAATGAGCAGTTCTTC.

The DNA of the CDR3 is TGTGCCAGTAGTAGGGGGACAGGGGTGAAAGAGCCCCAGCATTTT. This gives the protein CASSRGTGVKEPQHF. V gene TRBV19 combines with J gene TRBJ1-5; 10 bases agree with TRBD1. The J segment lost 8 bases and the V segment lost 4 bases, leaving 8 bases of the junction unmatched. The CDR3 is 15 residues long. The germline V gene has CDR1 LNHDA and CDR2 SQIVND (reference sequence).

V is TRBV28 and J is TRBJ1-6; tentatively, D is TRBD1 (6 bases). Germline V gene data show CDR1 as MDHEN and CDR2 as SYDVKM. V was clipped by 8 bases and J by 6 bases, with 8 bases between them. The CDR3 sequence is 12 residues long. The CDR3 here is CASSDSNSPLHF. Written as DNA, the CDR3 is TGTGCCAGCTCGGACAGTAATTCACCCCTCCACTTT.

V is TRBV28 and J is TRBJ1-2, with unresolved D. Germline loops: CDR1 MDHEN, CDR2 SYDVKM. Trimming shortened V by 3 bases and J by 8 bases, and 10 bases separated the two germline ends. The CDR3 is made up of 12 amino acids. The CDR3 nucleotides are TGTGCCAGCAGTTTGCTGGGCTCCGGCTACACCTTC. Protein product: CASSLLGSGYTF.

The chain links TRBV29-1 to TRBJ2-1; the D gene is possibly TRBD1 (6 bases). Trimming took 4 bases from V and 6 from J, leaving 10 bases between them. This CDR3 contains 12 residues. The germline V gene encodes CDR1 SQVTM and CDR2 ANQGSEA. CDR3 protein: CSVAATGNEQFF. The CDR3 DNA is TGCAGCGTTGCGGCGACAGGCAATGAGCAGTTCTTC.

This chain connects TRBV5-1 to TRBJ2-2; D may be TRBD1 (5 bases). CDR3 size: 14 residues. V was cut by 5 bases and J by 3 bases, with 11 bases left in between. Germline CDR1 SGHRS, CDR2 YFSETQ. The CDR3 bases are TGCGCCAGCAGGGGGCAGGCAGACACCGGGGAGCTGTTTTTT. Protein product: CASRGQADTGELFF. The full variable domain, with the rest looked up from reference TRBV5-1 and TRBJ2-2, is KAGVTQTPRYLIKTRGQQVTLSCSPISGHRSVSWYQQTPGQGLQFLFEYFSETQRNKGNFPGRFSGRQFSNSRSEMNVSTLELGDSALYLCASRGQADTGELFFGEGSRLTVL.

CDR3 DNA sequence: TGTGCCAGCGGACAGGGGATGAACACTGAAGCTTTCTTT. Protein: CASGQGMNTEAFF. The chain is built from TRBV2 and TRBJ1-1; 9 bases fit TRBD1. The length of the CDR3 is 13 residues. Germline V CDR1 and CDR2: SNHLY, FYNNEI. The V gene end was trimmed by 8 bases and the J gene end by 0 bases; junction bases not matched to a gene: 1.

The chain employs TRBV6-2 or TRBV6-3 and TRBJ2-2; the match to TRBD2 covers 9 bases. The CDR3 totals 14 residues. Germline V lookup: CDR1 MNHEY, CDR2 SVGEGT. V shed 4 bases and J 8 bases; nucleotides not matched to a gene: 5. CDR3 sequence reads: CASSLIAGAGELFF. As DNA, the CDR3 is TGTGCCAGCAGTTTAATAGCGGGAGCTGGGGAGCTGTTTTTT.

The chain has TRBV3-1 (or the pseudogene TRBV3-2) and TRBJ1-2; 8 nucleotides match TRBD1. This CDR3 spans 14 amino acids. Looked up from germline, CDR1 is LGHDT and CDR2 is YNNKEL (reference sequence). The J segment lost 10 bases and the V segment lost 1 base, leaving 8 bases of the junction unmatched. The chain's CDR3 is CASSQGDRGWDYTF. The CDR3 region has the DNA TGTGCCAGCAGCCAAGGTGACAGGGGATGGGACTACACCTTC.

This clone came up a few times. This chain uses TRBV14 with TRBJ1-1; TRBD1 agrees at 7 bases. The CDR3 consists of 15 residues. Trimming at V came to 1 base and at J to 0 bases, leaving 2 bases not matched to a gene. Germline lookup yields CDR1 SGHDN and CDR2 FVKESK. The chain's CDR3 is CASSQGGTVNTEAFF. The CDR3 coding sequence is TGTGCCAGCAGCCAAGGAGGGACAGTGAACACTGAAGCTTTCTTT.

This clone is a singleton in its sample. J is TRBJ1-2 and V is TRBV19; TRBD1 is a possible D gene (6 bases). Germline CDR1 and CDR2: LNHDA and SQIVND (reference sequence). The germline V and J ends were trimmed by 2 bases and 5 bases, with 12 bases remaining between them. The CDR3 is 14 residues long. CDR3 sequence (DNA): TGTGCCAGTAGTATAAATGGGGGCGCGTATGGCTACACCTTC. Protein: CASSINGGAYGYTF.

This CDR3 reads CATSASDSHLGAQYF. The DNA for the CDR3 is TGTGCCACCAGTGCTTCGGACAGCCATTTGGGGGCCCAGTACTTC. The chain carries TRBV24-1 and TRBJ2-5; D is perhaps TRBD1 (6 bases). The V end lost 5 bases, the J end lost 9 bases, and 21 bases lay between the germline ends. The CDR3 runs to 15 residues. Germline V lookup: CDR1 KGHDR, CDR2 SFDVKD.

Here the CDR3 reads CASSGGTSGSNEQFF. Here the CDR3 DNA reads TGTGCCAGCAGCGGGGGGACTAGTGGGTCCAATGAGCAGTTCTTC. This chain joins TRBV5-4 and TRBJ2-1; 8 bases fit TRBD2. Germline values: CDR1 SGHNT, CDR2 YYREEE (reference sequence). V was pared by 4 bases and J by 6 bases, with 9 bases of the junction left unmatched. The CDR3 totals 15 residues.

The CDR3 DNA reads TGTGCCAGCAGTGATGCCGGACAGGGGACCGGGAGGGCCCGGTACGAGCAGTACTTC. It yields the protein CASSDAGQGTGRARYEQYF. V is TRBV2 and J is TRBJ2-7; D may be TRBD1 (9 bases). The germline CDR1 and CDR2 sequences are SNHLY and FYNNEI. The V end lost 3 bases, the J end lost 4 bases, and 28 bases lay between the germline ends. The CDR3 sequence is 19 residues long.

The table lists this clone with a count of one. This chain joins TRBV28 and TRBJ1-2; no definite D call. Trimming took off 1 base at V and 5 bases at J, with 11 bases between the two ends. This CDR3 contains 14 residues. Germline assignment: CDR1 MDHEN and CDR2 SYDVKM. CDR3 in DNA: TGTGCCAGCAGTTTATTCGAGACTCCGTATGGCTACACCTTC. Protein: CASSLFETPYGYTF.

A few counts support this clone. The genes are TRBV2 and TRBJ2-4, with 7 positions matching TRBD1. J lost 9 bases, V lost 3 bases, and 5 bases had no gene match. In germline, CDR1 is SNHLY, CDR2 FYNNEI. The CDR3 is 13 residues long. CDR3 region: CASSEMDRPIQYF. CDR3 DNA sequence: TGTGCCAGCAGTGAGATGGACAGGCCCATTCAGTACTTC.

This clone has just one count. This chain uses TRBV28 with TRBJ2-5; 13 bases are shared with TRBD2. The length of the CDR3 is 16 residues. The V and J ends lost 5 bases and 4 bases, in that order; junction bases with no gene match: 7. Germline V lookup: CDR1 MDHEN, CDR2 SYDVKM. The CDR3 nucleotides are TGTGCCAGCAGTACCAGGACTAGCGGGAGTAGAGAGACCCAGTACTTC. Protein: CASSTRTSGSRETQYF.

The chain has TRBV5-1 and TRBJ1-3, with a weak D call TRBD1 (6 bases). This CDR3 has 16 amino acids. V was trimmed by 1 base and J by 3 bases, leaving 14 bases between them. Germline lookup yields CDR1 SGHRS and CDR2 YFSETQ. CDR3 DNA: TGCGCCAGCAGCTTGAACGGACAGAACGGTGGAAACACCATATATTTT. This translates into CASSLNGQNGGNTIYF.

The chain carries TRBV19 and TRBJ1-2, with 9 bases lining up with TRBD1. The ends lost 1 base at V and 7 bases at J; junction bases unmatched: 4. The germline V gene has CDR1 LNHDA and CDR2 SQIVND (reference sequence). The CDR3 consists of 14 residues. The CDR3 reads CASSIGDREAGYTF. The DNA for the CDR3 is TGTGCCAGTAGTATAGGGGACAGGGAGGCTGGCTACACCTTC. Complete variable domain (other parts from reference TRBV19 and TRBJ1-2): DGGITQSPKYLFRKEGQNVTLSCEQNLNHDAMYWYRQDPGQGLRLIYYSQIVNDFQKGDIAEGYSVSREKKESFPLTVTSAQKNPTAFYLCASSIGDREAGYTFGSGTRLTVV.

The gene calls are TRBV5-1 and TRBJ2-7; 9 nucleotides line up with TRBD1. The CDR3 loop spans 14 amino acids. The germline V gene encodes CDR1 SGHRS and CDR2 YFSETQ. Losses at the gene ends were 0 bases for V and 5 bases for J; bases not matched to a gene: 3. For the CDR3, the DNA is TGCGCCAGCAGCTTGGAACAGGGGGCCAACGAGCAGTACTTC. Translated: CASSLEQGANEQYF.